One sample yielded the 31 T cell receptor beta chains listed below, sequenced in a study of blood T cell repertoires in COVID-19. Produced via immunoSEQ multiplex PCR; TCRdb's table is partial and in-frame only. Of 220,000 or so clones in the sample, almost 85% are singletons; the top ten hold about 1.9%. Specimen: peripheral blood. The receptors derive from a woman over 75 with acute or convalescent COVID-19.

The V call is TRBV4-3, the J call TRBJ2-7; D possibly corresponds to TRBD2 (5 bases). Germline lookup yields CDR1 LGHNA and CDR2 YSLEER. Trimming took 0 bases from V and 4 from J, leaving 13 bases between them. This CDR3 is 15 amino acids long. CDR3 in amino acids: CASSQEGGRWYEQYF. In DNA form, the CDR3 reads TGCGCCAGCAGCCAAGAAGGAGGCAGGTGGTACGAGCAGTACTTC.

Concerning this clone itself: The sample contains more than one DNA sequence encoding this CDR3. CDR3 sequence reads: CATSRDRDRVSPLHF. Here the CDR3 DNA reads TGTGCCACCAGCAGAGACAGGGATCGTGTTTCACCCCTCCACTTT. V usage is TRBV15 and J usage is TRBJ1-6; the D gene is possibly TRBD1 (5 bases). This CDR3 is 15 amino acids long. Trimming took 0 bases from V and 9 from J, leaving 12 bases between them. Germline V CDR1 and CDR2: LNHNV, YYDKDF (reference sequence).

On this clone itself: Relative to the germline gene, one junction end is altered; a read error may explain this. The rearrangement links TRBV10-3 to TRBJ1-4; D not certain. The length of the CDR3 is 12 residues. Per the germline V gene, CDR1 is ENHRY and CDR2 is SYGVKD. CDR3 sequence (DNA): TGTGCCACCAGTGCTACTAATGAAAAACTGTTTTTT. It yields the protein CATSATNEKLFF.

On this clone itself: The same CDR3 is also encoded by other DNA sequences in this sample. The V gene is TRBV5-1, the J gene TRBJ2-1, with 8 positions matching TRBD1. This CDR3 has 15 residues. Germline CDR1 SGHRS, CDR2 YFSETQ. V trimming: 4 bases; J trimming: 1 base; junction bases outside the gene matches: 4. The CDR3 here is CASSPGQGSYNEQFF. CDR3 nucleotides: TGCGCCAGCAGCCCCGGACAGGGTTCCTACAATGAGCAGTTCTTC.

This clone occurred once. The V gene is TRBV11-2, the J gene TRBJ2-6; TRBD1 matches 7 bases. The CDR3 has 16 amino acids. Germline lookup yields CDR1 SGHAT and CDR2 FQNNGV. The trim removed 3 bases at V and 0 bases at J, leaving 2 bases unmatched. CDR3 in amino acids: CASSFRQGSGANVLTF. The CDR3, as DNA: TGTGCCAGCAGCTTTAGACAGGGCTCTGGGGCCAACGTCCTGACTTTC.

The chain uses TRBV7-2 and TRBJ2-5, with D perhaps matching TRBD2 (6 bases). This CDR3 region has 14 residues. Germline-derived CDR1 and CDR2 are SGHTA and FQGNSA. Trimming pared 2 bases from V and 5 bases from J, leaving 12 bases between. CDR3 residues: CASSLRASAETQYF. CDR3 nucleotides: TGTGCCAGCAGCTTACGTGCTAGCGCGGAGACCCAGTACTTC.

The genes are TRBV7-2 and TRBJ2-5, with a possible D match to TRBD2 (5 bases). This CDR3 region has 15 residues. Trimming removed 5 bases from V and 5 bases from J, with 18 bases in between. Germline V gene lookup returns CDR1 SGHTA and CDR2 FQGNSA. CDR3 bases: TGTGCCAGCAGCCCCAATGTTGCTAGCTTCGAGACCCAGTACTTC. Translated: CASSPNVASFETQYF.

The chain carries TRBV7-2 and TRBJ2-7, with 7 bases that match TRBD1. Germline V gives CDR1 SGHTA, CDR2 FQGNSA. V was pared by 3 bases and J by 2 bases, with 1 base of the junction left unmatched. The CDR3 has 13 amino acids. The CDR3 region has the DNA TGTGCCAGCAGCTTTCAGGGGGCCTACGAGCAGTACTTC. Translating it yields CASSFQGAYEQYF.

The chain recombines TRBV7-2 with TRBJ2-3, with 7 bases fitting TRBD2. Per germline, CDR1 SGHTA and CDR2 FQGNSA. This CDR3 is 16 amino acids long. Unmatched junction bases numbered 16, after V lost 5 bases and J lost 8 bases. The CDR3 spells CASSPNRDYSWGTQYF. DNA for the CDR3: TGTGCCAGCAGCCCGAACCGGGACTACTCTTGGGGTACGCAGTATTTT.

The V call is TRBV5-1, the J call TRBJ2-5, with 10 positions matching TRBD2. The CDR3 has 18 amino acids. V gave up 0 bases and J gave up 5 bases; unmatched junction bases: 13. Per germline, CDR1 SGHRS and CDR2 YFSETQ. The chain's CDR3 is CASSLALAGAGGLETQYF. As DNA, the CDR3 is TGCGCCAGCAGCTTGGCTCTAGCGGGGGCGGGCGGTTTGGAGACCCAGTACTTC.

The rearrangement links TRBV5-1 to TRBJ2-1; 7 positions agree with TRBD2. CDR3 length: 16 residues. J lost 6 bases, V lost 0 bases, and 9 bases had no gene match. Germline CDR1 is SGHRS and CDR2 is YFSETQ. CDR3 DNA: TGCGCCAGCAGCTTGGCCAGGGCTAGCGGTATCAATGAGCAGTTCTTC. It is translated as CASSLARASGINEQFF.

This clone was seen a handful of times. This sequence joins TRBV7-3 and TRBJ2-2; a weak D match, TRBD1 (6 bases). Germline assignment: CDR1 SGHTA and CDR2 FQGTGA. The CDR3 contains 16 residues. Trimming stripped 2 bases from V and 5 bases from J, with 15 bases between. The CDR3 coding sequence is TGTGCCAGCAGCTTATCGGACAGCCTATATACCGGGGAGCTGTTTTTT. Amino acids: CASSLSDSLYTGELFF.

The chain uses TRBV20-1 and TRBJ2-1, with a possible D match to TRBD2 (6 bases). V dropped 4 bases and J dropped 7 bases, with 8 bases sitting between them. In germline, CDR1 is DFQATT, CDR2 SNEGSKA (reference sequence). The CDR3 contains 11 residues. The CDR3 is CSATSANEQFF. DNA of the CDR3: TGCAGTGCTACTAGCGCGAATGAGCAGTTCTTC.

This clone occurred a few times. The gene calls are TRBV30 and TRBJ2-7; TRBD1 matches at 8 bases. V lost 5 bases and J lost 4; bases outside the gene matches: 13. Germline V lookup: CDR1 GTSNPN, CDR2 SVGIG (reference sequence). This CDR3 has 15 residues. The CDR3 sequence: CAWVPSGQARYEQYF. The CDR3, as DNA: TGTGCCTGGGTCCCATCGGGACAGGCCCGATACGAGCAGTACTTC.

V gene TRBV27 combines with J gene TRBJ2-7; tentative D call: TRBD2 (6 bases). In germline, CDR1 is MNHEY, CDR2 SMNVEV (reference sequence). V lost 2 bases to trimming and J lost 2 bases, with 22 bases between them. This CDR3 is built from 18 residues. The CDR3 nucleotides are TGTGCCAGCAGTTTAAGGGGCCCTCCTCGGGGGAAGCCCTACGAGCAGTACTTC. Translating gives CASSLRGPPRGKPYEQYF.

As DNA, the CDR3 is TGTGCCAGCTCACTAGGACAGGGTTCAGGCTACGAGCAGTACTTC. Its translation: CASSLGQGSGYEQYF. The chain couples TRBV18 to TRBJ2-7, with 8 bases identical to TRBD1. The CDR3 has 15 residues. The trim removed 4 bases at V and 3 bases at J, leaving 8 bases unmatched. Germline values: CDR1 KGHSH, CDR2 LQKENI.

The chain has TRBV3-1 (or the pseudogene TRBV3-2) and TRBJ2-7; a weak D match, TRBD1 (7 bases). This CDR3 region has 15 residues. Per germline, CDR1 LGHDT and CDR2 YNNKEL (reference sequence). V lost 5 bases to trimming and J lost 4 bases, with 18 bases between them. CDR3 in DNA: TGTGCCAGCAGCTCTTCAGGGGGAGGAGCGTACGAGCAGTACTTC. Its protein is CASSSSGGGAYEQYF.

The V and J genes are TRBV11-2 and TRBJ2-3; maybe TRBD2 (6 bases). The V gene lost 5 bases and the J gene lost 0 bases, with 12 bases spanning the gap. This CDR3 region has 15 residues. The germline V gene has CDR1 SGHAT and CDR2 FQNNGV. CDR3 in amino acids: CASSTRLVSTDTQYF. DNA of the CDR3: TGTGCCAGCAGCACACGACTAGTAAGCACAGATACGCAGTATTTT.

V usage is TRBV7-2 and J usage is TRBJ1-3; 7 bases are a match to TRBD1. V trimming: 5 bases; J trimming: 2 bases; junction bases outside the gene matches: 6. Per the germline V gene, CDR1 is SGHTA and CDR2 is FQGNSA. The length of the CDR3 is 15 residues. CDR3 sequence reads: CASSAQTGAGNTIYF. CDR3 DNA: TGTGCCAGCAGCGCCCAAACAGGGGCTGGAAACACCATATATTTT.

The rearrangement uses TRBV5-1 and TRBJ1-6, with no clear D. Germline values: CDR1 SGHRS, CDR2 YFSETQ. V lost 1 base to trimming and J lost 6 bases, with 5 bases between them. This CDR3 comprises 13 residues. CDR3 amino acids: CASSLNSNSPLHF. CDR3 sequence (DNA): TGCGCCAGCAGCTTGAACAGTAATTCACCCCTCCACTTT. Together with reference TRBV5-1 and TRBJ1-6, the CDR3 gives the full variable domain: KAGVTQTPRYLIKTRGQQVTLSCSPISGHRSVSWYQQTPGQGLQFLFEYFSETQRNKGNFPGRFSGRQFSNSRSEMNVSTLELGDSALYLCASSLNSNSPLHFGNGTRLTVT.

The rearrangement joins TRBV2 to TRBJ2-7, with D possibly matching TRBD1 (6 bases). This CDR3 has 15 amino acids. Germline-derived CDR1 and CDR2 are SNHLY and FYNNEI. V lost 6 bases to trimming and J lost 5 bases, with 20 bases between them. CDR3 sequence (DNA): TGTGCCAGCAGGGGGTGGCAGGGGTATATGAACGAGCAGTACTTC. This sequence encodes CASRGWQGYMNEQYF.

This clone was counted a single time. Written as DNA, the CDR3 is TGCGCCAGCAGCCTCTCCGGACAGCGGAGTGAAGCTTTCTTT. This codes for CASSLSGQRSEAFF. The chain joins TRBV10-2 to TRBJ1-1; maybe TRBD1 (6 bases). V was trimmed by 6 bases and J by 7 bases, leaving 18 bases between them. This CDR3 spans 14 amino acids. CDR1 and CDR2 (germline): WSHSY, SAAADI.

The chain uses TRBV7-3 and TRBJ2-3; the match to TRBD2 covers 11 bases. The CDR3 has 14 residues. J lost 6 bases, V lost 6 bases, and 5 bases had no gene match. CDR1 is SGHTA, CDR2 FQGTGA, per germline. In nucleotides, the CDR3 is TGTGCCAGCAGTCTAGCGGGAGGATCGGATACGCAGTATTTT. It codes for CASSLAGGSDTQYF.

This sequence joins TRBV5-3 and TRBJ1-1; no clear D gene. TRBV5-3 is assigned to the ORF class and has an uncertain function. This CDR3 region has 19 residues. V lost 2 bases to trimming and J lost 0 bases, with 23 bases between them. CDR3 nucleotide sequence: TGTGCCAGAAGCTTTGTTCGTCGAGGGTGGGTAATCCTGAACACTGAAGCTTTCTTT. Translation: CARSFVRRGWVILNTEAFF.

This chain connects TRBV9 to TRBJ1-3, with TRBD1 as a possible D gene (6 bases). Between the trimmed V and J ends, which lost 0 bases and 1 base, there was a span of 8 bases. There are 15 residues in the CDR3. Germline V gene sequence: CDR1 SGDLS, CDR2 YYNGEE. The CDR3: CASSVEQGSGNTIYF. In nucleotides, the CDR3 is TGTGCCAGCAGCGTAGAACAGGGTTCTGGAAACACCATATATTTT.

The chain couples TRBV6-5 to TRBJ1-5; D not resolved. Trimming removed 5 bases at V and 6 bases at J, with 11 bases between. In germline, CDR1 is MNHEY, CDR2 SVGAGI. The CDR3 runs to 13 residues. CDR3 coding DNA: TGTGCCAGCAGTCCCGGCGGCGGTCAGCCCCAGCATTTT. Encoded protein: CASSPGGGQPQHF.

This clone was counted a few times. V gene TRBV11-2 combines with J gene TRBJ2-3; no firm D call. Germline values: CDR1 SGHAT, CDR2 FQNNGV. V lost 2 bases and J 1 base, leaving 10 bases between the germline ends. This CDR3 is built from 15 residues. Here the CDR3 DNA reads TGTGCCAGCAGCTTATCCTTAGCAGGCACAGATACGCAGTATTTT. Protein: CASSLSLAGTDTQYF.

This clone was detected once. The chain has TRBV12-3 or TRBV12-4 and TRBJ1-4, with a possible D match to TRBD1 (5 bases). The CDR3 is 12 residues long. CDR3 sequence (DNA): TGTGCGGCCAGCGGGGGGGGTGAAAAACTGTTTTTT. As protein: CAASGGGEKLFF.

This chain connects TRBV5-8 to TRBJ2-7; TRBD1 matches at 10 bases. With 2 bases clipped from V and 7 bases from J, the junction kept 12 bases outside the gene matches. Germline CDR1 reads SGHTS; CDR2 reads YDEGEE. CDR3 length equals 16 residues. The CDR3 bases are TGTGCCAGCAGCTTCGGGACAGGGGTATCGTCTGGGGAGCAGTACTTC. Protein sequence: CASSFGTGVSSGEQYF.

The chain has TRBV4-3 and TRBJ2-2; TRBD2 matches at 12 bases. The germline V gene has CDR1 LGHNA and CDR2 YSLEER. The CDR3 runs to 17 residues. J lost 6 bases, V lost 0 bases, and 5 bases had no gene match. CDR3 nucleotides: TGCGCCAGCAGCCAAGACCTAGCGGGGGGGGATGCCGGGGAGCTGTTTTTT. It codes for CASSQDLAGGDAGELFF.

The chain combines TRBV7-9 with TRBJ1-1, with TRBD1 identical over 7 bases. The CDR3 contains 14 residues. J gave up 1 base and V 7 bases, and 6 bases lay outside the gene matches. Per germline, CDR1 SEHNR and CDR2 FQNEAQ (reference sequence). The CDR3 DNA is TGTGCCAGCAACCCGGGACAGCAGAACACTGAAGCTTTCTTT. As protein: CASNPGQQNTEAFF.